These 32 T cell receptor beta chains share one sample of origin, sequenced in a study of blood T cell repertoires in COVID-19. Sequenced by immunoSEQ multiplex PCR; TCRdb stores in-frame clones only, minus some. The repertoire holds some 17,000 clones, with nearly 90% as singletons. The sequencing sample was made of peripheral blood. The receptors originated from a man aged 55 to 70 with active COVID-19.

The chain is built from TRBV5-1 and TRBJ1-1; D may be TRBD1 (5 bases). Germline V gene lookup returns CDR1 SGHRS and CDR2 YFSETQ. The CDR3 loop spans 15 amino acids. Trimming took off 0 bases at V and 0 bases at J, with 9 bases between the two ends. The DNA of the CDR3 is TGCGCCAGCAGCTTGGCAGGGTGGCTGAACACTGAAGCTTTCTTT. Amino acids: CASSLAGWLNTEAFF.

The V call is TRBV28, the J call TRBJ1-1; D perhaps matches TRBD1 (6 bases). V was trimmed by 8 bases and J by 10 bases, leaving 20 bases between them. The CDR3 length is 13 residues. Germline lookup yields CDR1 MDHEN and CDR2 SYDVKM. The CDR3 spells CASLRTVWEGAFF. For the CDR3, the DNA is TGTGCCAGCCTTAGGACAGTGTGGGAGGGAGCTTTCTTT. The complete variable domain, with remaining parts taken from reference TRBV28 and TRBJ1-1, reads DVKVTQSSRYLVKRTGEKVFLECVQDMDHENMFWYRQDPGLGLRLIYFSYDVKMKEKGDIPEGYSVSREKKERFSLILESASTNQTSMYLCASLRTVWEGAFFGQGTRLTVV.

This clone was recorded once. V and J are TRBV28 and TRBJ1-1; 8 bases line up with TRBD1. V dropped 6 bases and J dropped 3; count of bases not matched to a gene: 6. The CDR3 extends over 14 amino acids. Germline CDR1 reads MDHEN; CDR2 reads SYDVKM. CDR3 bases: TGTGCCAGCAGATACAGGGGGAGGGACACTGAAGCTTTCTTT. Its protein is CASRYRGRDTEAFF.

CDR3 DNA sequence: TGTGCCTGTAGCAGGGACAGGCCCTATGGCTACACCTTC. This encodes CACSRDRPYGYTF. The chain uses TRBV30 and TRBJ1-2, with 8 positions matching TRBD1. Trimming cost V 6 bases and J 4 bases; bases outside gene matches: 7. Germline V CDR1 and CDR2: GTSNPN, SVGIG (reference sequence). The length of the CDR3 is 13 residues. The whole variable domain, remainder taken from reference TRBV30 and TRBJ1-2, is SQTIHQWPATLVQPVGSPLSLECTVEGTSNPNLYWYRQAAGRGLQLLFYSVGIGQISSEVPQNLSASRPQDRQFILSSKKLLLSDSGFYLCACSRDRPYGYTFGSGTRLTVV.

This sequence joins TRBV4-2 and TRBJ1-4; D possibly corresponds to TRBD1 (6 bases). This CDR3 is built from 18 residues. CDR1 is LGHNA and CDR2 is YNFKEQ in the germline V gene. Deletions cut 3 bases from V and 6 bases from J, with 23 bases between. CDR3 DNA sequence: TGTGCCAGCAGCCAGTCAGGGGCCTCAGTAATCTGGGATGAAAAACTGTTTTTT. Amino acids: CASSQSGASVIWDEKLFF.

The chain joins TRBV30 to TRBJ2-7, with TRBD2 matching 8 bases. Germline assignment: CDR1 GTSNPN and CDR2 SVGIG (reference sequence). This CDR3 has 14 residues. Germline trimming cut 5 bases from V and 1 base from J; bases unmatched to any gene: 7. Here the CDR3 DNA reads TGTGCCTGGGATACGGGAGGGGGGTCCTACGAGCAGTACTTC. Amino acid sequence: CAWDTGGGSYEQYF.

The chain combines TRBV30 with TRBJ2-2, with 10 bases matching TRBD1. The CDR3 runs to 17 residues. Germline V gives CDR1 GTSNPN, CDR2 SVGIG (reference sequence). V was pared by 1 base and J by 6 bases, with 11 bases of the junction left unmatched. CDR3 loop: CAWSATTGGYFAGELFF. DNA of the CDR3: TGTGCCTGGAGTGCGACGACAGGGGGCTATTTTGCCGGGGAGCTGTTTTTT.

The chain employs TRBV15 and TRBJ2-7, with D possibly matching TRBD1 (6 bases). This CDR3 spans 17 amino acids. In germline, CDR1 is LNHNV, CDR2 YYDKDF (reference sequence). The V gene lost 4 bases and the J gene lost 3 bases, with 22 bases spanning the gap. The CDR3 coding sequence is TGTGCCACCAGCACCGATAGGGGGAGCAGAGCCTTCTACGAGCAGTACTTC. Translation: CATSTDRGSRAFYEQYF.

This chain joins TRBV7-3 and TRBJ2-7; 7 bases map to TRBD1. The CDR3 extends over 21 amino acids. Germline CDR1 SGHTA, CDR2 FQGTGA. Trimming at V came to 2 bases and at J to 9 bases, leaving 31 bases not matched to a gene. The CDR3: CASSLRTTLYGLGTVSRRQYF. The CDR3 DNA reads as TGTGCCAGCAGCTTACGTACGACCCTCTATGGCCTGGGGACAGTCTCCCGCCGGCAGTACTTC.

This chain joins TRBV18 and TRBJ2-2; 10 bases align to TRBD1. Germline loops: CDR1 KGHSH, CDR2 LQKENI. The CDR3 extends over 16 amino acids. V shed 4 bases, J shed 5 bases, and the junction held 7 bases outside the gene matches. CDR3 sequence: CASSRTMGQGTGELFF. DNA for the CDR3: TGTGCCAGCTCACGGACAATGGGACAGGGGACCGGGGAGCTGTTTTTT.

The V gene is TRBV4-3, the J gene TRBJ2-3; D might be TRBD2 (5 bases). Germline V CDR1 and CDR2: LGHNA, YSLEER. The CDR3 has 15 residues. V lost 0 bases, J lost 4 bases, and 11 bases lay in between. The CDR3 nucleotides are TGCGCCAGCAGCCAAGATAGGGTAGCGTCAGATACGCAGTATTTT. This codes for CASSQDRVASDTQYF.

The V gene is TRBV29-1, the J gene TRBJ1-1; D is ambiguous. From germline, CDR1 is SQVTM and CDR2 ANQGSEA. This CDR3 is built from 11 residues. V dropped 6 bases and J dropped 9 bases, with 14 bases sitting between them. The CDR3 nucleotides read TGCAGCGTCGAGAGGGAGGGCAAAGCTTTCTTT. Its translation: CSVEREGKAFF. The full variable domain, completed using reference TRBV29-1 and TRBJ1-1, is SAVISQKPSRDICQRGTSLTIQCQVDSQVTMMFWYRQQPGQSLTLIATANQGSEATYESGFVIDKFPISRPNLTFSTLTVSNMSPEDSSIYLCSVEREGKAFFGQGTRLTVV.

The chain is built from TRBV5-1 and TRBJ2-7, with D possibly being TRBD1 (6 bases). CDR1 and CDR2 (germline): SGHRS, YFSETQ. The CDR3 runs 14 residues. V lost 1 base and J lost 10, with 18 bases in between. The chain's CDR3 is CASSLKGLTGIQYF. The CDR3 nucleotides read TGCGCCAGCAGCTTGAAAGGGTTAACAGGGATACAGTACTTC.

V is TRBV5-4 and J is TRBJ2-4; possibly TRBD2 for D (6 bases). Germline CDR1 is SGHNT and CDR2 is YYREEE (reference sequence). CDR3 length equals 15 residues. V was trimmed by 3 bases and J by 3 bases, leaving 13 bases between them. The CDR3 coding sequence is TGTGCCAGCAGCTCGGGCGGGGTCGACAAAAACATTCAGTACTTC. It encodes CASSSGGVDKNIQYF.

This clone was seen only once. This chain links TRBV18 with TRBJ2-4; D remains unclear. The V gene's germline CDR1 is KGHSH and CDR2 LQKENI. The V end lost 3 bases, the J end lost 3 bases, and 15 bases lay between the germline ends. This CDR3 has 16 amino acids. The CDR3 region is CASSPRDLIGKNIQYF. CDR3 in DNA: TGTGCCAGCTCACCTCGCGACTTAATTGGCAAAAACATTCAGTACTTC.

The count of this clone is one. V usage is TRBV6-1 and J usage is TRBJ1-1, with TRBD1 as a possible D gene (5 bases). The germline V and J ends were trimmed by 1 base and 0 bases, with 9 bases remaining between them. This CDR3 comprises 15 residues. CDR1 MNHNS and CDR2 SASEGT come from the germline V gene. Written as DNA, the CDR3 is TGTGCCAGCAGTGAAGTTTGGGGGGTGAACACTGAAGCTTTCTTT. It is translated as CASSEVWGVNTEAFF.

The V call is TRBV29-1, the J call TRBJ1-1; 8 bases align to TRBD1. The CDR3 covers 16 residues. CDR1 is SQVTM, CDR2 ANQGSEA, per germline. V shed 6 bases, J shed 8 bases, and the junction held 20 bases outside the gene matches. The CDR3 sequence: CSVAEAGGKPTPEAFF. CDR3 sequence (DNA): TGCAGCGTCGCTGAAGCAGGGGGCAAACCGACACCCGAAGCTTTCTTT.

This chain connects TRBV7-2 to TRBJ1-4; D might be TRBD1 (6 bases). The CDR3 contains 15 residues. Germline CDR1 reads SGHTA; CDR2 reads FQGNSA. V gave up 4 bases and J gave up 4 bases, with 13 bases separating them. Written as DNA, the CDR3 is TGTGCCAGCAGCTCGTACAGGGCGATTAATGAAAAACTGTTTTTT. Its protein product is CASSSYRAINEKLFF.

The rearrangement joins TRBV29-1 to TRBJ2-1; 9 bases align to TRBD2. The CDR3 is made up of 13 amino acids. CDR1 and CDR2 from the germline V gene are SQVTM and ANQGSEA. Germline trimming cut 5 bases from V and 4 bases from J; bases unmatched to any gene: 3. Here the CDR3 reads CSVILAGYNEQFF. CDR3 nucleotide sequence: TGCAGCGTTATCCTAGCGGGGTACAATGAGCAGTTCTTC.

The gene calls are TRBV9 and TRBJ2-3; TRBD2 is a possible D gene (6 bases). V was clipped by 4 bases and J by 3 bases, with 12 bases between them. Germline lookup yields CDR1 SGDLS and CDR2 YYNGEE. CDR3 length equals 14 residues. The CDR3 spells CASSPGVATDTQYF. CDR3 coding DNA: TGTGCCAGCAGCCCGGGGGTAGCGACAGATACGCAGTATTTT.

The V gene is TRBV5-4, the J gene TRBJ1-2, with 7 bases lining up with TRBD1. Germline V gives CDR1 SGHNT, CDR2 YYREEE (reference sequence). CDR3 length equals 14 residues. J was trimmed by 4 bases and V by 0 bases; bases with no gene match: 3. The CDR3, as DNA: TGTGCCAGCAGCTTGGAGGGGGACAGCTATGGCTACACCTTC. Residues: CASSLEGDSYGYTF.

The genes are TRBV7-6 and TRBJ2-7; D is possibly TRBD2 (6 bases). The CDR3 has 15 residues. The ends were cut back, 2 bases at V and 5 bases at J, with 16 bases in the middle. CDR1 is SGHVS, CDR2 FNYEAQ, per germline. CDR3 loop: CASSLMRDWSDEQYF. In DNA form, the CDR3 reads TGTGCCAGCAGCTTAATGAGGGACTGGAGTGACGAGCAGTACTTC.

The chain recombines TRBV21-1 with TRBJ2-7; TRBD1 is taken as the D call from the table, unchecked against the DNA. TRBV21-1 is a documented pseudogene. This CDR3 has 16 amino acids. For the CDR3, the DNA is TGTGCCAGCAGCAAAGTTCGAGACAGGGGGCGTTACGAGCAGTACTTC. Translating gives CASSKVRDRGRYEQYF.

This chain links TRBV11-3 with TRBJ2-7; D remains unclear. Trimming removed 3 bases at V and 3 bases at J, with 9 bases between. The CDR3 is 13 residues long. Germline-derived CDR1 and CDR2 are SGHNT and YENEEA. The CDR3 loop reads CASSFGGSYEQYF. DNA for the CDR3: TGTGCCAGCAGCTTTGGCGGAAGCTACGAGCAGTACTTC.

The J gene is TRBJ1-4, the V gene TRBV10-3, with TRBD1 matching over 7 bases. From germline, CDR1 is ENHRY and CDR2 SYGVKD. There are 14 residues in the CDR3. V dropped 6 bases and J dropped 8; count of bases not matched to a gene: 9. CDR3 region: CAISPLDRREKLFF. In nucleotides, the CDR3 is TGTGCCATCAGCCCCCTGGACAGGCGCGAAAAACTGTTTTTT.

CDR3: CASSIESPDILFFTEAFF. The CDR3 DNA sequence: TGTGCCAGTAGTATAGAATCGCCAGACATCCTGTTTTTCACTGAAGCTTTCTTT. V gene TRBV19 combines with J gene TRBJ1-1; no reliable D call. The CDR3 is 18 amino acids. V lost 0 bases to trimming and J lost 4 bases, with 21 bases between them. The germline V gene encodes CDR1 LNHDA and CDR2 SQIVND (reference sequence).

V usage is TRBV23-1 and J usage is TRBJ2-7, with TRBD2 identical over 9 bases. TRBV23-1 is placed among ORFs of uncertain function. J lost 3 bases, V lost 1 base, and 4 bases had no gene match. The CDR3 extends over 15 amino acids. The DNA for the CDR3 is TGCGCCAGCAGTCAATTGTGGACTAGCGACTACGAGCAGTACTTC. Its protein is CASSQLWTSDYEQYF.

The rearrangement joins TRBV9 to TRBJ1-4; D is uncertain. This CDR3 has 15 amino acids. Germline V gives CDR1 SGDLS, CDR2 YYNGEE. V was cut by 4 bases and J by 13 bases, with 23 bases left in between. The CDR3 DNA sequence: TGTGCCAGCAGCTCCTCATTTGTGGCAGGTGACGGACTGTTTTTT. Translated: CASSSSFVAGDGLFF. Complete variable domain (other parts from reference TRBV9 and TRBJ1-4): DSGVTQTPKHLITATGQRVTLRCSPRSGDLSVYWYQQSLDQGLQFLIQYYNGEERAKGNILERFSAQQFPDLHSELNLSSLELGDSALYFCASSSSFVAGDGLFFGSGTQLSVL.

The chain employs TRBV6-6 and TRBJ1-6; 7 nucleotides agree with TRBD1. The germline V gene encodes CDR1 MNHNY and CDR2 SVGAGI (reference sequence). The V segment lost 2 bases and the J segment 8 bases; nucleotides outside the gene matches: 6. The CDR3 covers 15 residues. The CDR3 nucleotides read TGTGCCAGCAGTTACCCCGCCCAGGGGGATTCACCCCTCCACTTT. Translating gives CASSYPAQGDSPLHF.

In its sample, this clone was seen once. The chain joins TRBV3-1 (or the pseudogene TRBV3-2) to TRBJ2-3; 7 bases map to TRBD2. Trimming at V came to 5 bases and at J to 1 base, leaving 9 bases not matched to a gene. The length of the CDR3 is 16 residues. Germline V gene sequence: CDR1 LGHDT, CDR2 YNNKEL (reference sequence). CDR3 in amino acids: CASSFQRGKGTDTQYF. The CDR3 DNA reads as TGTGCCAGCAGCTTTCAGCGGGGCAAAGGCACAGATACGCAGTATTTT.

The genes are TRBV15 and TRBJ1-1, with 8 bases that match TRBD1. Germline lookup yields CDR1 LNHNV and CDR2 YYDKDF (reference sequence). The V segment lost 5 bases and the J segment 4 bases; nucleotides outside the gene matches: 6. This CDR3 has 14 amino acids. The CDR3, as DNA: TGTGCCACCAGCCCGGCAGGGGGCACCACTGAAGCTTTCTTT. Translated: CATSPAGGTTEAFF. Filled out from reference TRBV15 and TRBJ1-1, the complete variable domain reads DAMVIQNPRYQVTQFGKPVTLSCSQTLNHNVMYWYQQKSSQAPKLLFHYYDKDFNNEADTPDNFQSRRPNTSFCFLDIRSPGLGDTAMYLCATSPAGGTTEAFFGQGTRLTVV.

The V gene is TRBV11-2, the J gene TRBJ1-6, with D unresolved. Trimming took 2 bases from V and 7 from J, leaving 9 bases between them. The CDR3 consists of 14 residues. Germline V gene sequence: CDR1 SGHAT, CDR2 FQNNGV. The CDR3 sequence: CASSLTQYNSPLHF. Here the CDR3 DNA reads TGTGCCAGCAGCTTAACACAGTACAATTCACCCCTCCACTTT.